This TCR beta chain appears in the sequencing data of a study of neurological immune-mediated disorders (dated by TCRdb to the late 2010s). With regard to the full study: Among the approximately 34 multiple sclerosis patients, relapsing-remitting MS accounted for around 30 and secondary progressive MS accounted for 3. Peripheral blood TCR-beta repertoires from HTLV-I-associated myelopathy (HAM/TSP) patients, multiple sclerosis patients and healthy controls were compared by UMI-based sequencing. Longitudinal samples, technical triplicates and paired sorted CD4+ and CD8+ T-cell subsets, alongside PBMC samples, were included among the roughly 110 TCR-beta libraries. The cohort was made up of around 70 subjects, consisting of some 15 HAM/TSP patients, some 35 multiple sclerosis patients and around 20 healthy controls.

This clonotype was recorded many times. Its antigen target is currently unknown. No clone much larger than this one lies a single base away; base qualities are absent. For the unsorted PBMC libraries, 2 million PBMCs were stored in RNAlater at -80 degrees C until RNA extraction and were used to generate the libraries. The multiple sclerosis patients were enrolled in a US clinical protocol that used magnetic resonance imaging to evaluate disease progression. Peripheral blood was subjected to Ficoll-Hypaque density gradient centrifugation to isolate PBMCs, which were then cryopreserved in liquid nitrogen. cDNA was synthesized by template-switch 5'RACE using a primer carrying a 10-nucleotide random unique molecular identifier by which each TCR transcript was tagged. Each sequencing run produced over 170 million TCR-beta sequences covering 15-18 subjects. Total RNA was extracted with the RNeasy kit. Using the KAPA Real-time Library Amplification kit, TCR-beta VDJ regions were amplified with primers for the TCR constant region and the 5'RACE anchor. Sample indexes and Illumina adaptors were added in a first PCR, and a second PCR then increased library yield. The roughly 650 bp TCR product was size-selected on a 2% E-gel SizeSelection system after Ampure bead purification. Before pooling, library quality was checked on a Bioanalyzer, concentration was measured with Qubit, and libraries were quantified with the Kapa Library Quantification kit. An Illumina HiSeq 2500 was used to sequence the libraries paired-end at 2 x 150 bp. To increase sequence diversity, roughly 24-31% phiX was spiked into each library pool. As for how the authors treated the data: Quality-filtered reads were processed with the UMI-based MiGEC pipeline, which removed over 75% of raw TCR sequences during error correction. VDJ genes were aligned to IMGT germline references, and each clonotype was defined by a unique CDR3 amino acid sequence together with V-J genes. Clonal expansion, Shannon diversity, and CDR3 relatedness (CalcPairwiseDistances, ClusterSamples) were evaluated with VDJtools, and phylogenetic trees were built with CLCbio workbench. A clone was classed as expanded if it had 8 or more unique UMIs, a cutoff based on coefficient-of-variation modelling across technical triplicates. Through fastp at Q25 and MiXCR, TCRdb rebuilt clones from the public reads, retaining in-frame beta chains. Each CDR3 protein gets just one entry, which takes the most common genes and DNA from the rows behind it. The V and J calls reflect TCRdb's pipeline rather than the authors' work. The sample contains tens of thousands of distinct CDR3 sequences, nearly 3.5% of them found a single time. The ten biggest clones cover 3.7% of the sample.

Study-level results and caveats: The highest TCR clonal expansion was observed in HAM/TSP patients, whereas the lowest was observed in MS patients, even when compared with healthy controls. The MS cluster showed no association with clinical or MRI features, and the authors stated that larger cohorts are needed. Expanded clones from different subjects shared no identical CDR3 amino acid sequences, which suggests that TCR-beta repertoires were private in all groups. Repertoires from 18 of 34 MS patients were grouped by phylogenetic analysis into a cluster of related CDR3 sequences, suggesting a possible repertoire-level signature.

The sequence was obtained from a man aged 35 to 55 with multiple sclerosis. Sequences were obtained from PBMCs.

The CDR3 loop reads CSARKLDRGAEEFF. The nucleotide sequence is given as TGCAGTGCTAGAAAACTAGATAGGGGGGCGGAAGAGTTCTTC. The sequence is built from TRBV20-1 and TRBJ2-1, with the D gene possibly TRBD1 or TRBD2, each one fitting 6 bases. V drops 2 bases and J drops 14 bases, leaving 22 bases in between. Including the terminal cysteine and phenylalanine, the CDR3 comprises 14 residues. The retained sequence is limited to the CDR3, 42 bases, with the frame set at the first base. Reading the germline V gene (reference sequence) gives CDR1 DFQATT and CDR2 SNEGSKA.